The present T cell receptor beta chain was sequenced within a study of shared clonotypes between healthy human individuals. This clone has just a few counts. After removal of 7 bases from V and 0 bases from J, the junction contained 5 bases not matched to a gene. The germline V gene has CDR1 SQVTM and CDR2 ANQGSEA. CDR3 length: 14 amino acids. Template amounts of 250 to 350 ng DNA, 25,000 to 30,000 T cell genomes, were employed in unsorted PBMC replicate PCRs. Assay: immunoSEQ multiplex PCR; the TCRdb copy retains only in-frame clones and omits some. The sample gives about 490,000 clones, 60% to 85% of which show up once; approximately 13% is in the top ten. The healthy adult donors were HIV-negative and reported no recent acute infections or vaccinations. Within Nashville, Tennessee resided all donors, each a Caucasian adult.

The chain carries TRBV29-1 and TRBJ2-2; 7 bases fit TRBD1. This receptor was identified in a woman in her forties in good health. Some clones in this sample may be carry-over from other donors' samples. The source material was PBMCs. CDR3 DNA: TGCAGCGCAAAAGGGACAGCGAACACCGGGGAGCTGTTTTTT. Its protein is CSAKGTANTGELFF.